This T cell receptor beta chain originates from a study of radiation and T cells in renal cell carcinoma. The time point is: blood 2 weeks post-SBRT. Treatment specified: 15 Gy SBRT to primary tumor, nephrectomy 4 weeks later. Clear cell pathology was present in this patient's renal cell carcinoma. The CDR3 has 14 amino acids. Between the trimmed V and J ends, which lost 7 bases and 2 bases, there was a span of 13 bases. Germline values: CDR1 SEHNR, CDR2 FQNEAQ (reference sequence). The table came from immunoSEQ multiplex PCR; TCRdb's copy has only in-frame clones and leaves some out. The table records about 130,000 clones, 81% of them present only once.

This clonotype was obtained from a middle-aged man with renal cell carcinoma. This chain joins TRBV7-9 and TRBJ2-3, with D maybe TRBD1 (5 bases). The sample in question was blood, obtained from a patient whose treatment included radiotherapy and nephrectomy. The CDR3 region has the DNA TGTGCCAGCAACTTCTTACAGGACACAGATACGCAGTATTTT. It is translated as CASNFLQDTDTQYF.